The clone carrying this TCR beta chain was counted only a few times. What it binds is unknown. These data originate in a study of cytomegalovirus exposure and HLA in healthy donors. Overall study context: Per a later analysis, the 550 to 850 first-cohort and more than 100 validation repertoires shared one platform.

Sequenced by immunoSEQ multiplex PCR; TCRdb stores in-frame clones only, minus some. This repertoire shows more than 130,000 clones, approximately 86% found once; its top ten account for almost 8%. Separate from the approximately 670-subject first cohort was the approximately 120-subject validation cohort, to which the donors belonged. This CDR3 contains 15 residues. Study-level findings and limits: Rare TCR sequences predominated, though certain public TCRs were found in many donors.

The clonotype was recovered from a woman aged 18-30 years in good health and CMV-seropositive. V and J are TRBV12-2 and TRBJ2-7; the D call of TRBD2 is as the table states it, not checked on the DNA. TRBV12-2 constitutes a pseudogene. Sequences were obtained from PBMCs. Written as DNA, the CDR3 is TGTGCAAGTCGCTGGGCCCCGACTAGCGACTACGAGCAGTACTTC. Protein: CASRWAPTSDYEQYF.